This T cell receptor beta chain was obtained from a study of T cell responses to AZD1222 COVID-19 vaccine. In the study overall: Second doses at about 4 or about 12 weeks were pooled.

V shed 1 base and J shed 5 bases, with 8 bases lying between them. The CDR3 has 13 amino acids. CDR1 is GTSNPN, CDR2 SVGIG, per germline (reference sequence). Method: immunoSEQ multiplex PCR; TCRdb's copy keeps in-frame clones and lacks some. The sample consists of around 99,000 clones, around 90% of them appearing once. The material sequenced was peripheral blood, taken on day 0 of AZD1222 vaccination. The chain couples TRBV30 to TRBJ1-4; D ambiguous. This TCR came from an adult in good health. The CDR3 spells CAWSDWANEKLFF. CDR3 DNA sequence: TGTGCCTGGAGTGATTGGGCGAATGAAAAACTGTTTTTT. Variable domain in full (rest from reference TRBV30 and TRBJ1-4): SQTIHQWPATLVQPVGSPLSLECTVEGTSNPNLYWYRQAAGRGLQLLFYSVGIGQISSEVPQNLSASRPQDRQFILSSKKLLLSDSGFYLCAWSDWANEKLFFGSGTQLSVL.